Listed here are 26 T cell receptor beta chains from one sample, sequenced in a study of vaccination effects on CD4 cells after COVID-19. For these receptors, no antigen is known. Antigen-specific CD4+ T cells expanded by the ViraFEST assay with viral peptide pools were then sequenced. Isolating CD4+ T cells followed more than 9 days of culture. BNT162b2 vaccine or mRNA-1273 vaccine was given to participants in two doses. Produced via immunoSEQ multiplex PCR; TCRdb's table is partial and in-frame only. Of under 35,000 clones in the sample, less than 80% were seen once. The specimen comprised CD4+ T cells from PBMCs cultured with SARS-CoV-2 spike peptides, sampled after COVID-19 vaccination. The receptors derive from a human donor who received a COVID-19 vaccine.

The chain employs TRBV6-5 and TRBJ2-5; D not resolved. The CDR3 is 15 amino acids. The ends were cut back, 0 bases at V and 1 base at J, with 9 bases in the middle. Germline V lookup: CDR1 MNHEY, CDR2 SVGAGI. The CDR3 region has the DNA TGTGCCAGCAGTTACTCGAACAGTCGCCAAGAGACCCAGTACTTC. Translating gives CASSYSNSRQETQYF.

The J gene is TRBJ2-5, the V gene TRBV24-1, with 9 bases identical to TRBD1. The CDR3 runs to 13 residues. Germline CDR1 KGHDR, CDR2 SFDVKD. J was trimmed by 5 bases and V by 7 bases; bases with no gene match: 4. DNA of the CDR3: TGTGCCACCAGCCCGGACAGGGGCGAGACCCAGTACTTC. It translates to CATSPDRGETQYF.

The chain links TRBV18 to TRBJ1-3; no firm D call. Germline V gene sequence: CDR1 KGHSH, CDR2 LQKENI. CDR3 length: 17 residues. Trimming stripped 3 bases from V and 2 bases from J, with 17 bases between. The CDR3 here is CASSPSRGSFTGNTIYF. The CDR3 nucleotides read TGTGCCAGCTCACCGAGTCGAGGTTCATTTACTGGAAACACCATATATTTT.

The chain carries TRBV5-1 and TRBJ2-1; D is perhaps TRBD2 (6 bases). From germline, CDR1 is SGHRS and CDR2 YFSETQ. The CDR3 totals 14 residues. Deletions cut 4 bases from V and 3 bases from J, with 11 bases between. In DNA, the CDR3 is TGCGCCAGCAGCCGGGACTTAGACTACAATGAGCAGTTCTTC. Protein product: CASSRDLDYNEQFF. The whole variable domain, filled in from reference TRBV5-1 and TRBJ2-1, reads KAGVTQTPRYLIKTRGQQVTLSCSPISGHRSVSWYQQTPGQGLQFLFEYFSETQRNKGNFPGRFSGRQFSNSRSEMNVSTLELGDSALYLCASSRDLDYNEQFFGPGTRLTVL.

This chain connects TRBV3-1 (or the pseudogene TRBV3-2) to TRBJ2-1, with 14 bases identical to TRBD2. Germline CDR1 reads LGHDT; CDR2 reads YNNKEL (reference sequence). This CDR3 contains 14 residues. V lost 7 bases and J lost 10; bases outside the gene matches: 6. The CDR3 region is CASTGTSGSSEQFF. CDR3 sequence (DNA): TGTGCCAGCACCGGGACTAGCGGGAGTTCCGAGCAGTTCTTC.

This chain connects TRBV10-3 to TRBJ1-6; TRBD1 agrees at 7 bases. After removal of 4 bases from V and 4 bases from J, the junction contained 1 base not matched to a gene. Looked up from germline, CDR1 is ENHRY and CDR2 is SYGVKD. The CDR3 is 14 residues long. Written as DNA, the CDR3 is TGTGCCATCAGTGCAGGGGGGTATAATTCACCCCTCCACTTT. Its protein product is CAISAGGYNSPLHF.

CDR3 residues: CASALEEGTEAFF. The CDR3 nucleotides read TGTGCTAGTGCTCTAGAGGAGGGTACTGAAGCTTTCTTT. This chain connects TRBV12-5 to TRBJ1-1; no clear D. V was shortened by 7 bases and J by 5 bases, with 14 bases between the two germline ends. The germline V gene has CDR1 LGHNT and CDR2 FRNRAP. The CDR3 is made up of 13 amino acids.

In DNA form, the CDR3 reads TGCGCCAGCAGCCTGGGCCAGCGGGGGGCCACAGATACGCAGTATTTT. This gives the protein CASSLGQRGATDTQYF. The chain combines TRBV5-1 with TRBJ2-3, with TRBD2 identical over 9 bases. The trim removed 4 bases at V and 2 bases at J, leaving 8 bases unmatched. This CDR3 is built from 16 residues. CDR1 and CDR2 from the germline V gene are SGHRS and YFSETQ. Full variable domain (remainder filled in from reference TRBV5-1 and TRBJ2-3): KAGVTQTPRYLIKTRGQQVTLSCSPISGHRSVSWYQQTPGQGLQFLFEYFSETQRNKGNFPGRFSGRQFSNSRSEMNVSTLELGDSALYLCASSLGQRGATDTQYFGPGTRLTVL.

The V call is TRBV4-1, the J call TRBJ1-5; D gene uncertain. Germline V gives CDR1 MGHRA, CDR2 YSYEKL. The CDR3 covers 17 residues. The V end lost 4 bases, the J end lost 4 bases, and 20 bases lay between the germline ends. The CDR3 sequence is CASSRTSPRSRNQPQHF. CDR3 nucleotide sequence: TGCGCCAGCAGCCGAACCTCCCCTCGAAGCCGTAATCAGCCCCAGCATTTT.

This chain uses TRBV5-4 with TRBJ1-5; D remains unclear. V lost 0 bases, J lost 1 base, and 8 bases lay in between. The CDR3 has 15 residues. Germline CDR1 and CDR2: SGHNT and YYREEE (reference sequence). The CDR3 nucleotides read TGTGCCAGCAGCTTGGGGACGGCAAGCAATCAGCCCCAGCATTTT. Translation: CASSLGTASNQPQHF.

J is TRBJ1-6 and V is TRBV19; 8 nucleotides align to TRBD1. V shed 4 bases and J 9 bases; nucleotides not matched to a gene: 5. The CDR3 loop spans 14 amino acids. Germline CDR1 reads LNHDA; CDR2 reads SQIVND (reference sequence). DNA for the CDR3: TGTGCCAGTAGTAGGGACAGGATACTTTCACCCCTCCACTTT. Translation: CASSRDRILSPLHF.

The rearrangement links TRBV6-4 to TRBJ2-1; the match to TRBD2 covers 10 bases. The CDR3 has 15 residues. V lost 4 bases to trimming and J lost 7 bases; unmatched junction nucleotides: 7. The germline V gene encodes CDR1 MRHNA and CDR2 SNTAGT. CDR3 sequence (DNA): TGTGCCAGCAGTGGGAGCGGGGGGGCCTCAAATGAGCAGTTCTTC. Protein sequence: CASSGSGGASNEQFF.

This chain joins TRBV20-1 and TRBJ1-1; D ambiguous. Trimming removed 6 bases from V and 5 bases from J, with 10 bases in between. Looked up from germline, CDR1 is DFQATT and CDR2 is SNEGSKA (reference sequence). The CDR3 length is 11 residues. The CDR3 protein is CSAKRGTEAFF. The DNA of the CDR3 is TGCAGTGCAAAGCGGGGTACTGAAGCTTTCTTT.

This clone came up a few times. The chain uses TRBV5-4 and TRBJ1-4, with 7 bases matching TRBD1. The germline gives CDR1 SGHNT, CDR2 YYREEE (reference sequence). The CDR3 totals 14 residues. The V and J ends lost 3 bases and 10 bases, in that order; junction bases with no gene match: 9. Here the CDR3 reads CASSSTGDSGKLFF. CDR3 sequence (DNA): TGTGCCAGCAGCTCCACAGGGGATAGCGGAAAACTGTTTTTT. Variable domain in full (rest from reference TRBV5-4 and TRBJ1-4): ETGVTQSPTHLIKTRGQQVTLRCSSQSGHNTVSWYQQALGQGPQFIFQYYREEENGRGNFPPRFSGLQFPNYSSELNVNALELDDSALYLCASSSTGDSGKLFFGSGTQLSVL.

This clone occurred once. This chain links TRBV5-5 with TRBJ1-5, with 8 bases aligning to TRBD1. With 0 bases clipped from V and 6 bases from J, the junction kept 2 bases outside the gene matches. CDR3 size: 14 residues. Germline CDR1 reads SGHKS; CDR2 reads YYEKEE (reference sequence). Written as DNA, the CDR3 is TGTGCCAGCAGCTTGGGGACAGGGCCTCAGCCCCAGCATTTT. Protein sequence: CASSLGTGPQPQHF.

The chain uses TRBV5-1 and TRBJ1-4; no definite D call. CDR3 length equals 14 residues. Germline lookup yields CDR1 SGHRS and CDR2 YFSETQ. Trimming shortened V by 0 bases and J by 4 bases, and 7 bases separated the two germline ends. The CDR3 sequence: CASSLALVNEKLFF. DNA of the CDR3: TGCGCCAGCAGCTTGGCCCTGGTTAATGAAAAACTGTTTTTT.

This chain links TRBV4-1 with TRBJ1-2; the D is unclear. V was pared by 1 base and J by 5 bases, with 11 bases between. In germline, CDR1 is MGHRA, CDR2 YSYEKL. The CDR3 has 14 amino acids. CDR3 sequence: CASSQVSVGYGYTF. The CDR3 DNA is TGCGCCAGCAGCCAAGTGTCTGTAGGGTATGGCTACACCTTC.

The gene calls are TRBV19 and TRBJ2-7; TRBD2 is a possible D gene (6 bases). CDR3 length: 14 amino acids. Deletions cut 3 bases from V and 4 bases from J, with 13 bases between. In germline, CDR1 is LNHDA, CDR2 SQIVND (reference sequence). The CDR3 DNA reads as TGTGCCAGTAGTATCCCGGGACTTACGTACGAGCAGTACTTC. This translates into CASSIPGLTYEQYF.

V usage is TRBV6-6 and J usage is TRBJ1-5; perhaps TRBD1 as D (5 bases). Germline V CDR1 and CDR2: MNHNY, SVGAGI (reference sequence). This CDR3 comprises 16 residues. Between the trimmed V and J ends, which lost 2 bases and 0 bases, there was a span of 11 bases. The CDR3, as DNA: TGTGCCAGCAGTTACGAACGGGGGGGTAGCAATCAGCCCCAGCATTTT. This codes for CASSYERGGSNQPQHF.

The chain recombines TRBV9 with TRBJ2-3, with D uncertain. CDR3 length: 12 amino acids. Per the germline V gene, CDR1 is SGDLS and CDR2 is YYNGEE. V was shortened by 2 bases and J by 3 bases, with 4 bases between the two germline ends. This CDR3 reads CASSVRTDTQYF. CDR3 in DNA: TGTGCCAGCAGCGTCCGGACAGATACGCAGTATTTT.

V gene TRBV5-6 combines with J gene TRBJ1-1; 10 bases are shared with TRBD1. Looked up from germline, CDR1 is SGHDT and CDR2 is YYEEEE. This CDR3 spans 16 amino acids. After removal of 6 bases from V and 0 bases from J, the junction contained 8 bases not matched to a gene. DNA for the CDR3: TGTGCCAGCAACCTGGGGACAGGGGTTATGAACACTGAAGCTTTCTTT. Its protein is CASNLGTGVMNTEAFF.

The V call is TRBV7-9, the J call TRBJ1-6, with TRBD1 matching 9 bases. Losses at the gene ends were 5 bases for V and 7 bases for J; bases not matched to a gene: 9. This CDR3 comprises 16 residues. The V gene's germline CDR1 is SEHNR and CDR2 FQNEAQ (reference sequence). CDR3 DNA: TGTGCCAGCAGCCCATATGCCGGGACAGGGAATTCACCCCTCCACTTT. Encoded protein: CASSPYAGTGNSPLHF.

The chain is built from TRBV5-1 and TRBJ2-5; 11 bases are shared with TRBD2. Germline V lookup: CDR1 SGHRS, CDR2 YFSETQ. The CDR3 consists of 15 residues. V lost 4 bases, J lost 2 bases, and 4 bases stayed unmatched. In DNA, the CDR3 is TGCGCCAGCAGCCCCGGGACTAGCGGTCAAGAGACCCAGTACTTC. Translation: CASSPGTSGQETQYF.

This chain joins TRBV30 and TRBJ1-1; D gene unclear. Trimming shortened V by 3 bases and J by 5 bases, and 13 bases separated the two germline ends. The germline V gene has CDR1 GTSNPN and CDR2 SVGIG (reference sequence). The CDR3 length is 13 residues. In DNA, the CDR3 is TGTGCCTGGAGCGTGGGCCTAGAGACTGAAGCTTTCTTT. Translation gives CAWSVGLETEAFF.

This clone appeared once. The chain joins TRBV7-9 to TRBJ2-5, with TRBD1 identical over 9 bases. The CDR3 sequence is 18 residues long. CDR1 is SEHNR, CDR2 FQNEAQ, per germline (reference sequence). J was trimmed by 5 bases and V by 6 bases; bases with no gene match: 19. The CDR3 coding sequence is TGTGCCAGCAGTCTAGGGAGGCGGTTAACAGGGGGCGAGGAGACCCAGTACTTC. Amino acid sequence: CASSLGRRLTGGEETQYF.

The gene calls are TRBV7-7 and TRBJ2-5, with TRBD1 matching 8 bases. This CDR3 comprises 14 residues. With V trimmed by 5 bases and J by 5 bases, 7 bases remained unmatched. Germline assignment: CDR1 SSHAT and CDR2 FNYEAQ (reference sequence). The CDR3 sequence: CASSKATGDETQYF. The CDR3 bases are TGTGCCAGCAGCAAAGCGACAGGGGACGAGACCCAGTACTTC.